Following are 30 T cell receptor beta chains from one sample sequenced in a study of blood T cell repertoires in COVID-19 (dated by TCRdb to 2018 to 2020). The protocol used for the library was the immunoSEQ multiplex PCR assay. Held by TCRdb, this immuneACCESS table contains in-frame sequences only and omits some clones. Under half of the omission traces to an unresolved V gene where checked; the cause of the rest is unknown. Recorded for this sample are 200,000 to 300,000 clones; over 70% of them occurred a single time. Of the sample, about 1.4% is held by the ten largest clones. The source material was peripheral blood. These receptors all come from a woman aged 40 to 55 who had recovered from COVID-19.

The V gene is TRBV12-5, the J gene TRBJ2-5; 11 bases map to TRBD2. The CDR3 totals 15 residues. The germline V gene encodes CDR1 LGHNT and CDR2 FRNRAP. V trimming: 0 bases; J trimming: 8 bases; junction bases outside the gene matches: 5. The CDR3 protein is CASGLVLTSGVTQYF. The CDR3 region has the DNA TGTGCTAGTGGTTTGGTACTGACTAGCGGGGTAACCCAGTACTTC.

The chain uses TRBV6-5 and TRBJ1-2; D is unresolved. Trimming cost V 0 bases and J 8 bases, with 13 bases left between them. The CDR3 is 14 amino acids. Germline lookup yields CDR1 MNHEY and CDR2 SVGAGI. The CDR3 protein is CASSYSEGPGGYTF. CDR3 bases: TGTGCCAGCAGTTACTCGGAGGGCCCGGGGGGCTACACCTTC.

This clone was detected only once. This chain joins TRBV5-1 and TRBJ2-5, with 7 positions matching TRBD2. V shed 0 bases, J shed 2 bases, and the junction held 7 bases outside the gene matches. The CDR3 length is 16 residues. Germline V gene lookup returns CDR1 SGHRS and CDR2 YFSETQ. CDR3 in amino acids: CASSLGSGVGQETQYF. The CDR3 nucleotides are TGCGCCAGCAGCTTGGGGAGCGGGGTCGGACAAGAGACCCAGTACTTC.

This clone was seen only once. The DNA is left out, because the CDR3 cannot be placed on it with certainty; the CDR3 is given as TCRdb lists it. The chain recombines TRBV29-1 with TRBJ1-4. The CDR3 adds up to 13 amino acids, both ends counted. Germline-derived CDR1 and CDR2 are SQVTM and ANQGSEA. The CDR3 region is CSVVAVGSPGLFF.

V usage is TRBV7-2 and J usage is TRBJ1-4; a weak D match, TRBD1 (5 bases). Trimming stripped 0 bases from V and 11 bases from J, with 19 bases between. The germline V gene has CDR1 SGHTA and CDR2 FQGNSA. The CDR3 is 16 residues long. The CDR3 region is CASSLAVGRLNSKLFF. The CDR3 DNA reads as TGTGCCAGCAGCTTAGCGGTGGGGCGATTAAATAGCAAACTGTTTTTT.

This clone occurred a few times. CDR3 coding DNA: TGTGCCAGCAGCCCTACCACAGGGATCTATGGCTACACCTTC. Its protein product is CASSPTTGIYGYTF. This chain joins TRBV7-2 and TRBJ1-2, with a weak D call TRBD1 (6 bases). The germline V gene encodes CDR1 SGHTA and CDR2 FQGNSA. The V end was cut by 5 bases, the J end by 4 bases, with 14 bases between. The CDR3 totals 14 residues.

J is TRBJ2-3 and V is TRBV9; 10 bases match TRBD2. There are 14 residues in the CDR3. Trimming took 0 bases from V and 6 from J; bases not matched to a gene: 1. Germline lookup yields CDR1 SGDLS and CDR2 YYNGEE. This CDR3 reads CASSVVTSGDTQYF. CDR3 bases: TGTGCCAGCAGCGTAGTGACTAGCGGGGATACGCAGTATTTT.

J is TRBJ2-4 and V is TRBV7-2; D remains ambiguous. V was clipped by 1 base and J by 4 bases, with 5 bases between them. The CDR3 has 13 amino acids. Germline CDR1 SGHTA, CDR2 FQGNSA. The CDR3 spells CASSLERKNIQYF. DNA of the CDR3: TGTGCCAGCAGCTTAGAACGGAAAAACATTCAGTACTTC.

The CDR3 protein is CASSPGQVFTDTQYF. The CDR3 bases are TGTGCCAGCAGCCCTGGACAGGTTTTCACAGATACGCAGTATTTT. This rearrangement joins TRBV7-2 to TRBJ2-3, with TRBD1 matching 7 bases. The CDR3 has 15 residues. The germline V gene has CDR1 SGHTA and CDR2 FQGNSA. The V gene end was trimmed by 5 bases and the J gene end by 2 bases; junction bases not matched to a gene: 7.

J is TRBJ1-1 and V is TRBV19; 7 nucleotides match TRBD1. With V trimmed by 3 bases and J by 5 bases, 6 bases remained unmatched. Germline lookup yields CDR1 LNHDA and CDR2 SQIVND (reference sequence). The CDR3 loop spans 14 amino acids. The CDR3 region is CASSISTGWTEAFF. The CDR3 nucleotides are TGTGCCAGTAGTATCTCGACAGGGTGGACTGAAGCTTTCTTT.

The chain couples TRBV7-9 to TRBJ2-3, with 10 nucleotides matching TRBD2. Trimming took 8 bases from V and 2 from J; bases not matched to a gene: 16. This CDR3 has 18 residues. Germline V CDR1 and CDR2: SEHNR, FQNEAQ (reference sequence). CDR3 DNA: TGTGCCAGCGGTTGGCGGGCTAGCGGGGGCCTCCTCACAGATACGCAGTATTTT. Amino acid sequence: CASGWRASGGLLTDTQYF.

The rearrangement uses TRBV19 and TRBJ2-4; possible D gene TRBD1, 6 bases. The CDR3 sequence is 17 residues long. The V and J ends lost 3 bases and 0 bases respectively, with 15 bases between them. Germline CDR1 reads LNHDA; CDR2 reads SQIVND (reference sequence). The CDR3: CASSILLGQTAKNIQYF. The CDR3 DNA reads as TGTGCCAGTAGTATCCTCCTCGGACAGACAGCCAAAAACATTCAGTACTTC.

This clone appeared a single time. The chain links TRBV6-5 to TRBJ1-3; D is ambiguous. With 7 bases removed from V and 1 base from J, the gap between germline ends came to 14 bases. Germline values: CDR1 MNHEY, CDR2 SVGAGI. CDR3 length: 15 amino acids. DNA of the CDR3: TGTGCCAGCACCTATATAAGAGGGTCTGGAAACACCATATATTTT. As protein: CASTYIRGSGNTIYF.

The rearrangement uses TRBV10-3 and TRBJ1-1; D remains unclear. The CDR3 is 13 amino acids. V lost 6 bases and J lost 1, with 9 bases in between. Germline lookup yields CDR1 ENHRY and CDR2 SYGVKD. CDR3 nucleotides: TGTGCCATCAGATCCGGTTCGAACACTGAAGCTTTCTTT. It yields the protein CAIRSGSNTEAFF.

This clone was recorded once. The V gene is TRBV27, the J gene TRBJ2-5; a possible D gene is TRBD2 (6 bases). CDR1 MNHEY and CDR2 SMNVEV come from the germline V gene (reference sequence). The V end lost 4 bases, the J end lost 7 bases, and 10 bases lay between the germline ends. The CDR3 consists of 12 residues. The CDR3 nucleotides read TGTGCCAGCAGTTGGCGGGACGGGACCCAGTACTTC. Translating gives CASSWRDGTQYF.

The chain's CDR3 is CASSLGLSVYNEQFF. CDR3 nucleotides: TGTGCCAGCAGCTTGGGACTTTCTGTGTACAATGAGCAGTTCTTC. The chain uses TRBV11-3 and TRBJ2-1, with D tentatively TRBD2 (6 bases). The V end was cut by 3 bases, the J end by 4 bases, with 13 bases between. The germline gives CDR1 SGHNT, CDR2 YENEEA. This CDR3 region has 15 residues.

The genes are TRBV3-1 (or the pseudogene TRBV3-2) and TRBJ2-3, with D uncertain. V lost 1 base, J lost 4 bases, and 9 bases lay in between. The germline V gene encodes CDR1 LGHDT and CDR2 YNNKEL (reference sequence). CDR3 length equals 14 residues. CDR3 loop: CASSQGAPADTQYF. The CDR3 coding sequence is TGTGCCAGCAGCCAAGGGGCTCCGGCAGATACGCAGTATTTT.

This clone was seen a few times. CDR3 residues: CASPGRRGYGYTF. The DNA of the CDR3 is TGTGCCAGCCCAGGACGGCGGGGCTATGGCTACACCTTC. The J gene is TRBJ1-2, the V gene TRBV2; D is unclear. The CDR3 length is 13 residues. V was shortened by 8 bases and J by 4 bases, with 14 bases between the two germline ends. Germline V gene lookup returns CDR1 SNHLY and CDR2 FYNNEI.

This clone was observed a handful of times. The chain uses TRBV7-2 and TRBJ2-1; perhaps TRBD1 as D (6 bases). Germline lookup yields CDR1 SGHTA and CDR2 FQGNSA. The ends were cut back, 5 bases at V and 9 bases at J, with 17 bases in the middle. CDR3 length: 14 amino acids. The CDR3 nucleotides read TGTGCCAGCAGCCGTCAGGGGCCCCGAAGTGAGCAGTTCTTC. This sequence encodes CASSRQGPRSEQFF.

V gene TRBV5-4 combines with J gene TRBJ2-3; D is undetermined. The germline V and J ends were trimmed by 3 bases and 2 bases, with 4 bases remaining between them. The CDR3 consists of 12 residues. The germline V gene has CDR1 SGHNT and CDR2 YYREEE (reference sequence). The CDR3: CASSYYTDTQYF. The CDR3 DNA reads as TGTGCCAGCAGCTACTACACAGATACGCAGTATTTT.

The J gene is TRBJ2-3, the V gene TRBV29-1; possibly TRBD1 for D (6 bases). Germline V gene data show CDR1 as SQVTM and CDR2 as ANQGSEA. The CDR3 consists of 14 residues. V lost 5 bases and J 0 bases, leaving 12 bases between the germline ends. The CDR3 DNA sequence: TGCAGCGTTACGACAGGCGCTAGCACAGATACGCAGTATTTT. It specifies CSVTTGASTDTQYF.

The chain employs TRBV4-2 and TRBJ1-1, with TRBD1 identical over 8 bases. The CDR3 loop spans 16 amino acids. The germline V gene has CDR1 LGHNA and CDR2 YNFKEQ. V dropped 4 bases and J dropped 2; count of bases not matched to a gene: 9. The CDR3 loop reads CASSPPDRGLNTEAFF. CDR3 sequence (DNA): TGTGCCAGCAGCCCCCCAGACAGGGGACTAAACACTGAAGCTTTCTTT.

The chain couples TRBV27 to TRBJ2-1; 11 bases are shared with TRBD2. Germline V gene data show CDR1 as MNHEY and CDR2 as SMNVEV (reference sequence). The CDR3 consists of 16 residues. Unmatched junction bases numbered 10, after V lost 6 bases and J lost 6 bases. Written as DNA, the CDR3 is TGTGCCAGCAGCCCCCGGTTAGCGGGGGGGATCAATGAGCAGTTCTTC. It yields the protein CASSPRLAGGINEQFF.

This clone was detected only once. The chain links TRBV5-4 to TRBJ1-3, with a tentative D call TRBD1 (5 bases). V was shortened by 7 bases and J by 0 bases, with 14 bases between the two germline ends. The CDR3 is 15 amino acids. Germline V gives CDR1 SGHNT, CDR2 YYREEE (reference sequence). For the CDR3, the DNA is TGTGCCAGCGGGGGAGGGCCCTTCTCTGGAAACACCATATATTTT. It yields the protein CASGGGPFSGNTIYF.

This chain uses TRBV4-2 with TRBJ1-2, with 9 nucleotides matching TRBD1. The CDR3 length is 16 residues. CDR1 is LGHNA, CDR2 YNFKEQ, per germline. V dropped 4 bases and J dropped 6; count of bases not matched to a gene: 12. The CDR3 here is CASSRNTGTGNHGYTF. CDR3 DNA sequence: TGTGCCAGCAGCCGAAACACCGGGACAGGGAACCATGGCTACACCTTC.

This chain uses TRBV18 with TRBJ1-3; the D is unclear. The CDR3 runs 15 residues. Germline assignment: CDR1 KGHSH and CDR2 LQKENI. The V and J ends lost 3 bases and 3 bases respectively, with 12 bases between them. CDR3 amino acids: CASSPMGGGGNTIYF. The CDR3 DNA is TGTGCCAGCTCACCCATGGGAGGAGGTGGAAACACCATATATTTT.

The V gene is TRBV7-2, the J gene TRBJ2-6; 8 bases map to TRBD1. This CDR3 comprises 17 residues. V shed 4 bases, J shed 3 bases, and the junction held 8 bases outside the gene matches. The V gene's germline CDR1 is SGHTA and CDR2 FQGNSA. The CDR3 nucleotides read TGTGCCAGCAGCTGGCCAGGGGGCGCGGTTGGGGCCAACGTCCTGACTTTC. It specifies CASSWPGGAVGANVLTF.

The CDR3 spells CAWSVLFRGWHGYTF. The CDR3, as DNA: TGTGCCTGGAGTGTCCTTTTTAGGGGATGGCATGGCTACACCTTC. The V and J genes are TRBV30 and TRBJ1-2, with a tentative D call TRBD1 (5 bases). From germline, CDR1 is GTSNPN and CDR2 SVGIG (reference sequence). V was clipped by 0 bases and J by 6 bases, with 17 bases between them. There are 15 residues in the CDR3.

The rearrangement joins TRBV5-4 to TRBJ1-2; 9 nucleotides line up with TRBD1. V lost 3 bases to trimming and J lost 8 bases; unmatched junction nucleotides: 11. Germline CDR1 SGHNT, CDR2 YYREEE (reference sequence). The CDR3 is 15 residues long. CDR3 amino acids: CASSWDSGTGNGYTF. In DNA form, the CDR3 reads TGTGCCAGCAGCTGGGATTCCGGGACAGGGAACGGCTACACCTTC.

The gene calls are TRBV27 and TRBJ1-1; possible D gene TRBD1, 6 bases. CDR1 MNHEY and CDR2 SMNVEV come from the germline V gene (reference sequence). Trimming pared 5 bases from V and 3 bases from J, leaving 19 bases between. This CDR3 is 16 amino acids long. The CDR3, as DNA: TGTGCCAGCAGTCGTTTCGTCCACCAGGGGTACACTGAAGCTTTCTTT. Protein sequence: CASSRFVHQGYTEAFF.